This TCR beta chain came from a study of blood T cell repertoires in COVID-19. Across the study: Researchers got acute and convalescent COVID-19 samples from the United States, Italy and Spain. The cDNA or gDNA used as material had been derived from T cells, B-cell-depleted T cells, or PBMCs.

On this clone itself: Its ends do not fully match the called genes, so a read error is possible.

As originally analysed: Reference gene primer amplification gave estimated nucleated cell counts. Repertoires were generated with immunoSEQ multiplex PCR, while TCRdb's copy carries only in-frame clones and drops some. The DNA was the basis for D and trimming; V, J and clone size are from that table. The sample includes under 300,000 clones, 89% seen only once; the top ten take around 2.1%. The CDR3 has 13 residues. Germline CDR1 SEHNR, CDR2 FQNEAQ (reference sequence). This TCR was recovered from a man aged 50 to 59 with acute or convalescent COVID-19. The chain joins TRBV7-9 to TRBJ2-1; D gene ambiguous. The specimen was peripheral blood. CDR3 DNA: TGTGCCAGCAGCTTTGACTCCTACAATGGGCAGTTCTTC. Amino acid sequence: CASSFDSYNGQFF.